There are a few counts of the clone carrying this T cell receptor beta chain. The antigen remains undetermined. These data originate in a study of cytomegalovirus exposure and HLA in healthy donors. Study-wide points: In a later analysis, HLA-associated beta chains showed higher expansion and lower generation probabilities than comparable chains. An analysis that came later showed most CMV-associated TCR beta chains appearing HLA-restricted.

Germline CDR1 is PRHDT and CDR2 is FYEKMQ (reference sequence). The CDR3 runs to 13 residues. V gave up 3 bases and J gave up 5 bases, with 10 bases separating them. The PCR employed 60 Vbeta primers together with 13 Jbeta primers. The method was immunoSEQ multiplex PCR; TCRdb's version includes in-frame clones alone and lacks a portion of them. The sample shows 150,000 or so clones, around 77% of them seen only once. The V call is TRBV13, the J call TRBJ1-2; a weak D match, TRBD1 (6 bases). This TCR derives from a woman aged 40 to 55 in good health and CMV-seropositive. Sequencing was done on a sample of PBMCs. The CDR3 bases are TGTGCCAGCAGCTTCAAACAGGGATATGGCTACACCTTC. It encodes CASSFKQGYGYTF.